This T cell receptor beta chain came from a study of T cell clonality in common variable immunodeficiency (dated by TCRdb to about 2015). What the work shows at the level of the full study, not this receptor alone: According to the authors, figuring out what caused the increased clonality in CVID would require sequencing the repertoires of T cell subpopulations. Correlations between repertoire features and clinical complications were limited by patient heterogeneity within the CVID cohort. Increased TCRbeta clonality was found in CVID subjects compared with healthy controls (t-test p = 0.018), with the increase being most characteristic of about a third of subjects. Although equal DNA input was used, an average of roughly 89,000 unique sequences per sample was obtained for controls, compared with some 30,000 for CVID samples. Fewer TCRbeta clones were shared among CVID subjects than among healthy controls (p < 0.0001). Fewer deletions and N-nucleotide insertions were reportedly observed in CVID TCRbeta sequences, and highly modified clones with 13 or more V deletions were reportedly absent from CVID TCRbeta sequences.

Equivalent amounts of genomic DNA from CVID and control samples were used as sequencing input. For every sample, a 60 bp segment covering the rearranged TCRbeta CDR3 region was amplified and then sequenced. The immunoSEQ assay, a bias-corrected multiplex PCR with high-throughput sequencing, was employed for TCRbeta amplification. In the source study's methods: Every unique nucleotide sequence was considered a clone and was annotated with V, D and J genes, copy number and frequency. Sequences were labeled productive if in frame, and non-productive if out of frame or containing stop codons. As previously described, clonality was calculated on the basis of Shannon's entropy. The predicted amino acid sequences of productive clones were used to derive mean CDR3 Kyte-Doolittle hydropathy. Scaled V gene usage was hierarchically clustered using Manhattan distance and complete linkage with the R hclust function. Clone sharing by CDR3 amino acid sequence was assessed by resampling 12 repertoires per group over 100 rounds. The repertoires were screened for more than 55 published EBV-specific TCRbeta sequences and around 240 published CMV-specific TCRbeta sequences. A couple of CVID samples yielding fewer than 10,000 sequences were excluded from analysis, leaving approximately 40 CVID repertoires. As stored in TCRdb, this immuneACCESS dataset retains in-frame rearrangements with V and J assigned. A fraction of the clones does not appear; measured against another copy, unresolved V genes explain less than half of the discrepancy, and the remainder lacks a known reason. That table supplies the V and J calls and clone size; D and trimming were determined from the DNA. For this sample, about 52,000 clones are listed, none of them singletons. The ten largest account for about 1.8% of the sample.

For this clone: The antigen it recognizes is unknown. The read terminates 3 residues before the CDR3 end, so the remaining end is supplied by the germline J gene.

Most CVID patients and most healthy controls were of Caucasian heritage. From each donor, roughly 4.5 to 9 ml of heparinized peripheral whole blood was collected. TCRbeta CDR3 repertoires were sequenced from genomic DNA of adults with common variable immune deficiency (CVID) and healthy adult controls. The control group was made up of roughly 22 healthy adult volunteers (about 10 male and 12 female) whose ages ranged from roughly 23 to 66 years, with a mean age of approximately 31. Diluted blood was density-centrifuged over Hypaque 1077 or Ficoll-Paque to isolate peripheral blood mononuclear cells. Genomic DNA was obtained from unsorted mononuclear cells using either Qiagen column purification or a centrifugation-based method. Including the terminal cysteine and phenylalanine, the CDR3 comprises 15 residues. The DNA shown is the part of the CDR3 that was read: 36 bases, in frame from base 1. For CDR1 and CDR2, the germline V gene (reference sequence) lists SGHKS and YYEKEE.

Material for sequencing was peripheral blood mononuclear cells. The clonotype comes from a person aged 18 to 75 in good health. Recombination joined TRBV5-5 with TRBJ2-2, with the D gene not confidently named. The CDR3 is CASSLGDATNEKLFF. The part of the CDR3 DNA that was read is TGTGCCAGCAGCTTGGGAGACGCAACTAATGAAAAG.